Given below is one TCR beta chain in context. Its matching antigen is unknown. This sample is part of a study of T cells expressing NK-cell markers. Study background: Investigators obtained TCR beta repertoires from sorted CD3+CD56+NKG2C+, CD3+CD56+NKG2C- and CD3+CD56-NKG2C+ T cells. Whole-study results and caveats: In several donors, dominant NKG2C+ clonotypes were roughly 1.0-8% of CD8+ T cells.

What made the TCR beta cDNA was 5'RACE template switching with UMIs. TCRdb reprocessed the 5' RACE reads and stores each CDR3 protein as one record, lacking DNA. The sample table includes about 170,000 distinct CDR3 sequences. The specimen was blood T cells: a sorted CD56 or NKG2C T cell subset, CD4+ or CD8+ T cells, or bulk PBMC T cells (not recorded which). This TCR was recovered from a man aged 18 to 69 in good health.

The chain's CDR3 is CASTQPGQGHEQYF. The chain carries TRBV2 and TRBJ2-7; checking the TCRdb D call of TRBD1 is not possible without DNA. The germline V gene has CDR1 SNHLY and CDR2 FYNNEI. CDR3 length equals 14 residues.